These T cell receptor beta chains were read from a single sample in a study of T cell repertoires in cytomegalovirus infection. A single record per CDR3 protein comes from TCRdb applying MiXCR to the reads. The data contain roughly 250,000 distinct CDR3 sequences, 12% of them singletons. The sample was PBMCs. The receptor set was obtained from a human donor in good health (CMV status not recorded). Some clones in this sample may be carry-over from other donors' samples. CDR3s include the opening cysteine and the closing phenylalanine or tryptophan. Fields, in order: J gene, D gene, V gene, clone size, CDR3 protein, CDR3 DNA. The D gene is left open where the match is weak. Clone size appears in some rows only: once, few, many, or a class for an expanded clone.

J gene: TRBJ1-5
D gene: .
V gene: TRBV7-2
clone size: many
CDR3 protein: CASSSRWGADPNQPQHF
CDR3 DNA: TGTGCCAGCAGCTCCCGGTGGGGGGCCGATCCCAATCAGCCCCAGCATTTT

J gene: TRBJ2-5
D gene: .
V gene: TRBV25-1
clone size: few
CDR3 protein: CASSEGSMGHSQETQYF
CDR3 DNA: TGTGCCAGCAGTGAAGGGAGCATGGGACACAGCCAAGAGACCCAGTACTTC

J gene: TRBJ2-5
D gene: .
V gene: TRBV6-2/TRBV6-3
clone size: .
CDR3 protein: CASKQETQYF
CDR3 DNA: TGTGCCAGCAAACAAGAGACCCAGTACTTC

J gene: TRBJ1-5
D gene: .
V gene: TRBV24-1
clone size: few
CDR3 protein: CATIGTPSNQPQHF
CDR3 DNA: TGTGCCACCATTGGGACTCCCAGCAATCAGCCCCAGCATTTT

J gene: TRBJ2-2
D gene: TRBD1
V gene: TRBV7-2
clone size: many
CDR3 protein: CASTADRAGGELFF
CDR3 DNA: TGTGCCAGCACCGCCGACAGGGCGGGCGGGGAGCTGTTTTTT

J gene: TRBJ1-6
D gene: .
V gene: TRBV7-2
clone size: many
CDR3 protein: CASSPQGPSRPLHF
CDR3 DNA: TGTGCCAGCAGCCCTCAGGGACCGTCGAGACCCCTCCACTTT

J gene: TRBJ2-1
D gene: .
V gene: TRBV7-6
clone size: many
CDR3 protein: CASSLAQLSSYNEQFF
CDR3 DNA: TGTGCCAGCAGCTTAGCGCAGCTGAGCTCCTACAATGAGCAGTTCTTC

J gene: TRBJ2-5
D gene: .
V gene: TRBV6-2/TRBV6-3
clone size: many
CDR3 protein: CASRPVRDWKGEETQYF
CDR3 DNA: TGTGCCAGCAGACCAGTTCGGGACTGGAAGGGGGAAGAGACCCAGTACTTC

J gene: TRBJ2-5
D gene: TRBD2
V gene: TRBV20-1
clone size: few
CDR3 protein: CSAPPLAGVDETQYF
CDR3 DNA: TGCAGTGCTCCCCCCCTAGCGGGGGTCGATGAGACCCAGTACTTC

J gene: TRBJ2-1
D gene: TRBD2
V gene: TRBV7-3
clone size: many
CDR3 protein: CASSSLGGLAGVVNEQFF
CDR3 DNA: TGTGCCAGCAGCTCCCTAGGGGGACTAGCGGGAGTCGTGAATGAGCAGTTCTTC